These 5 T cell receptor beta chains were sequenced from one sample in a study of CD8 T cells in ankylosing spondylitis. Points from the study as a whole: A TCR beta motif of under 10 highly homologous variants appeared characteristic of ankylosing spondylitis blood.

Antigen specificity for these receptors is unknown. MiXCR was run by TCRdb on the 5' RACE reads, yielding one entry per CDR3 protein. The sample has 450,000 to 550,000 distinct CDR3 sequences, about 5% seen once. The sequenced sample was blood, either unsorted or a sorted T cell fraction (not recorded which). These receptors came from a male donor with ankylosing spondylitis.

This clonotype was seen at least ten times. The J gene is TRBJ2-7, the V gene TRBV10-3; 8 bases are shared with TRBD1. Germline CDR1 is ENHRY and CDR2 is SYGVKD. This CDR3 contains 15 residues. Trimming removed 6 bases from V and 0 bases from J; junction bases left unmatched: 7. The CDR3 bases are TGTGCCATCAGCGGGAACAGGGGGATCTCCTACGAGCAGTACTTC. It specifies CAISGNRGISYEQYF.

The sample holds many counts of this clonotype. The V gene is TRBV30, the J gene TRBJ1-2, with D possibly TRBD1 on 5 matching bases. Per germline, CDR1 GTSNPN and CDR2 SVGIG (reference sequence). Trimming shortened V by 1 base and J by 4 bases, and 7 bases separated the two germline ends. The CDR3 totals 12 residues. This CDR3 reads CAWSEDSYGYTF. The DNA for the CDR3 is TGTGCCTGGAGTGAAGACAGCTATGGCTACACCTTC.

V is TRBV7-2 and J is TRBJ1-2, with D perhaps matching TRBD1 (6 bases). The CDR3 has 13 residues. Trimming took 5 bases from V and 6 from J, leaving 13 bases between them. The V gene's germline CDR1 is SGHTA and CDR2 FQGNSA. This CDR3 reads CASSPQRGNGYTF. For the CDR3, the DNA is TGTGCCAGCAGCCCCCAGAGGGGGAATGGCTACACCTTC.

This clonotype was observed at least ten times. J is TRBJ2-3 and V is TRBV20-1; D perhaps matches TRBD2 (5 bases). Germline CDR1 is DFQATT and CDR2 is SNEGSKA (reference sequence). Trimming stripped 3 bases from V and 4 bases from J, with 11 bases between. This CDR3 is built from 13 residues. The CDR3 nucleotides read TGCAGTGCTAGCGTGGTAGCGCCAGATACGCAGTATTTT. Translation gives CSASVVAPDTQYF.

The sample holds a few counts of this clonotype. The chain employs TRBV20-1 and TRBJ2-5; TRBD1 is a possible D gene (7 bases). Trimming cost V 6 bases and J 2 bases, with 19 bases left between them. Germline lookup yields CDR1 DFQATT and CDR2 SNEGSKA (reference sequence). The CDR3 is made up of 15 amino acids. This chain's CDR3 is CSARGQGGYQETQYF. The CDR3 DNA is TGCAGTGCCAGGGGCCAGGGGGGTTATCAAGAGACCCAGTACTTC.